This T cell receptor beta chain stems from a study of beta chain features in type 1 diabetes (dated by TCRdb to the late 2010s). Describing the broader study: Patients and healthy donors did not differ in mean age, gender distribution, total cell number or subset yield. Across all samples, approximately 100 million sorted cells were examined, and cell number per subset correlated strongly with RNA yield. The study compared TCRB repertoires of sorted circulating CD4+ T cell subsets between recently diagnosed type 1 diabetes patients and matched healthy donors. Naive and central memory subsets were obtained from all 30 or so donors, but regulatory and stem cell-like memory subsets were isolated from only 8 patients and roughly 8 healthy donors.

Overall results and qualifications from the work: Shorter templates might have been favored by PCR, but patient and control samples were amplified and corrected together, so both groups would have been affected equally by any skew. Only small numbers of individuals were included in the HLA sub-analyses, which left unresolved whether HLA type had any influence on TCRB rearrangement. Naive, central memory and regulatory TCRB repertoires appeared more similar among patients than among healthy donors. In all four CD4+ subsets, TCRB CDR3 length was moderately but significantly shorter in type 1 diabetes patients. At VDJ recombination sites, patients with type 1 diabetes made fewer insertions and deleted more nucleotides, a pattern implying thymic rearrangement abnormalities. Sequencing cDNA rather than genomic DNA could over-represent highly expressing activated cells, although activation and CD3 levels did not differ between groups.

From each donor, a single peripheral blood sample of about 120 mL on average was drawn into heparinised tubes. Using a panel that included CD45RO, CCR7, CD25, CD127, CD95 and CD27, naive, central memory, regulatory and stem cell-like memory CD4+ T cells were sorted on a BD FACSAria II. Every sorted population had a purity above 98%. PBMCs were isolated right away by Lymphoprep density gradient centrifugation and were stained directly, without culture. To minimize batch effects, samples were stained and sorted in pairs, one healthy donor with one patient per experiment. This clone was observed a handful of times. No antigen is known for it. No much larger clonotype is one base removed from it; base qualities were not supplied. The CDR3 covers 13 residues, taking in both the cysteine and the phenylalanine. Only the CDR3 portion is preserved as DNA: 39 bases, with reading frame beginning at the first base. The CDR1 and CDR2 encoded by the germline V gene (reference sequence) are SEHNR and FQNEAQ. The junction shows trimming of 4 bases on V and 13 bases on J, and the gene matches do not reach 12 bases of it.

All of the isolated RNA was reverse transcribed with the High Capacity cDNA Reverse Transcription Kit, so expressed TCRB transcripts were sequenced. Deep immunoSEQ sequencing was performed on naive, central memory and regulatory T cell samples, with an average of roughly 3.3 million total reads per sample. Sorted cells were lysed in RLT buffer and RNA was extracted with DNase-treated RNeasy Micro or Mini kits, depending on cell number. To prevent cross-contamination, every cell subset was processed on its own, while patient and healthy donor samples were processed together. Using the immunoSEQ multiplex PCR, TCRB sequences were amplified from cDNA into 87-bp fragments spanning the CDR3 region. Sequencing of the amplicons was performed on the Illumina HiSeq platform. Regarding the original processing steps: PCR bias was computationally corrected using synthetic template baselines, reads within Hamming distance 2 were collapsed, and singletons that could not be merged were discarded. Reads were aligned against IMGT so that V, D and J genes, CDR3 length and insertions or deletions at six rearrangement sites could be assigned. Within each subset, clonotype counts were normalized to the number of sorted cells before true diversity and Gini coefficients were calculated with the tcR R package. The overlap coefficient, calculated on TCRB nucleotide sequences, was used to quantify repertoire sharing. Out-of-frame TCRB sequences from naive cells were analyzed to stand in for the pre-selection repertoire. Sourced from immuneACCESS, this table was stored by TCRdb with only in-frame sequences that have V and J called. A share of the clones is absent; for the studies checked, an unresolved V gene accounts for under half, and the remainder has no known explanation. V, J and clone size derive from that table, while D and trimming were established from the DNA sequence. This sample gives hundreds of thousands of clones in total; under 13% of them show up just once. The top ten constitute more than 0.015% of the sample.

Input material: naive CD4+ T cells from blood. The intended sense of this specimen's cell subset or site label: true naive CD4+ T cells. This chain joins TRBV7-9 to TRBJ1-1; 7 bases in between match TRBD1. The source is a man between 25 and 39 years old with type 1 diabetes. Read as DNA, the sequence is TGTGCCAGCAGCTCCGGGCGGGGACAGTCAAATTTCTTT. This translates into CASSSGRGQSNFF.